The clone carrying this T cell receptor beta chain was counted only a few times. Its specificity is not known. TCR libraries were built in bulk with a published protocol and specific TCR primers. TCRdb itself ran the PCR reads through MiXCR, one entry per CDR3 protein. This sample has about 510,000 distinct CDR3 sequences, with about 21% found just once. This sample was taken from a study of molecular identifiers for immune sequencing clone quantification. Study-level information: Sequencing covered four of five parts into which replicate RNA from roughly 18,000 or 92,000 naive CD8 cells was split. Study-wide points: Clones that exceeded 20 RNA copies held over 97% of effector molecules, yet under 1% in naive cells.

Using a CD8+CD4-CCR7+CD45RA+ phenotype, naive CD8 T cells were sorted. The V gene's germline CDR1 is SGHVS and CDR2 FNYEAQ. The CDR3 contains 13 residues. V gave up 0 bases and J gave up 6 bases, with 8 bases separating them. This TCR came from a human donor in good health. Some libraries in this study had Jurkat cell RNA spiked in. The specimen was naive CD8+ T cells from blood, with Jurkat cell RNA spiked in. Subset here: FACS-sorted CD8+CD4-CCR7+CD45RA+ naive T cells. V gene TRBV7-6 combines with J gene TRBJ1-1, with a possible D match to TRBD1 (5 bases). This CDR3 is CASSLAGEAEAFF. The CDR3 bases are TGTGCCAGCAGCTTAGCAGGGGAAGCTGAAGCTTTCTTT.